What follows are 30 T cell receptor beta chains derived from one specimen sequenced in a study of blood T cells in healthy people across ages. Using a J-beta primer mix together with a sample-barcoded 5' primer, a second PCR was run for 7 to 11 cycles. MiXCR, applied by TCRdb to the 5' RACE reads, yields one record per CDR3 protein. Of approximately 800,000 distinct CDR3 sequences in the sample, approximately 60% were seen once. The sample taken for sequencing was blood. All receptors derive from a middle-aged man in good health.

A single count supports this clonotype. The rearrangement uses TRBV7-8 and TRBJ2-5; D not resolved. CDR3 length: 13 residues. Trimming cost V 1 base and J 11 bases, with 14 bases left between them. Germline V gives CDR1 SGHVS, CDR2 FQNEAQ. In nucleotides, the CDR3 is TGTGCCAGCAGCTTAGTTAACATCGGTGAGCAGTACTTC. It translates to CASSLVNIGEQYF.

This clonotype has only a few counts. V gene TRBV28 combines with J gene TRBJ2-3; tentatively, D is TRBD1 or TRBD2 (5 bases each). CDR1 MDHEN and CDR2 SYDVKM come from the germline V gene. This CDR3 has 12 residues. The V end lost 6 bases, the J end lost 10 bases, and 14 bases lay between the germline ends. CDR3 amino acids: CASSLVSGPQYF. In DNA, the CDR3 is TGTGCCAGCAGCTTGGTTTCGGGGCCGCAGTATTTT.

This clonotype was observed a few times. The CDR3 DNA is TGCAGTGCTAGAGTTGCTAGCGGGCTTCAAGAGACCCAGTACTTC. Translated, it gives CSARVASGLQETQYF. This sequence joins TRBV20-1 and TRBJ2-5; 8 nucleotides align to TRBD2. J gave up 2 bases and V 1 base, and 6 bases lay outside the gene matches. Germline V lookup: CDR1 DFQATT, CDR2 SNEGSKA (reference sequence). The CDR3 consists of 15 residues.

The V and J genes are TRBV28 and TRBJ2-7; D is unclear. This CDR3 contains 14 residues. The V and J ends lost 6 bases and 0 bases respectively, with 12 bases between them. CDR1 is MDHEN and CDR2 is SYDVKM in the germline V gene. For the CDR3, the DNA is TGTGCCAGCAGCCCAGGCCTGAGCTCCTACGAGCAGTACTTC. This translates into CASSPGLSSYEQYF. The whole variable domain, remainder taken from reference TRBV28 and TRBJ2-7, is DVKVTQSSRYLVKRTGEKVFLECVQDMDHENMFWYRQDPGLGLRLIYFSYDVKMKEKGDIPEGYSVSREKKERFSLILESASTNQTSMYLCASSPGLSSYEQYFGPGTRLTVT.

V is TRBV30 and J is TRBJ2-1; D is ambiguous. Looked up from germline, CDR1 is GTSNPN and CDR2 is SVGIG (reference sequence). Trimming pared 0 bases from V and 9 bases from J, leaving 12 bases between. This CDR3 is built from 13 residues. The CDR3 coding sequence is TGTGCCTGGAGTGTCTTAGGATCGGGTGAGCAGTTCTTC. It translates to CAWSVLGSGEQFF. The full variable domain, rest sourced from reference TRBV30 and TRBJ2-1, is SQTIHQWPATLVQPVGSPLSLECTVEGTSNPNLYWYRQAAGRGLQLLFYSVGIGQISSEVPQNLSASRPQDRQFILSSKKLLLSDSGFYLCAWSVLGSGEQFFGPGTRLTVL.

This clonotype was counted once. The rearrangement joins TRBV7-8 to TRBJ1-1; D is unclear. The CDR3 extends over 12 amino acids. CDR1 and CDR2 (germline): SGHVS, FQNEAQ. Between the trimmed V and J ends, which lost 5 bases and 6 bases, there was a span of 10 bases. The CDR3 DNA is TGTGCCAGCAGCCAGTCGACTGCTGAAGCTTTCTTT. It encodes CASSQSTAEAFF.

This clonotype was found a few times. This rearrangement joins TRBV3-1 to TRBJ1-6, with D possibly matching TRBD1 (5 bases). In germline, CDR1 is LGHDT, CDR2 YNNKEL (reference sequence). Between the trimmed V and J ends, which lost 2 bases and 10 bases, there was a span of 12 bases. The CDR3 is 14 residues long. CDR3 loop: CASSQFGGGSPLHF. The CDR3 DNA is TGTGCCAGCAGCCAATTCGGGGGAGGCTCACCCCTCCACTTT.

The chain couples TRBV27 to TRBJ1-6; the D gene is possibly TRBD1 (5 bases). V lost 7 bases, J lost 10 bases, and 17 bases lay in between. The CDR3 totals 14 residues. Germline V gene sequence: CDR1 MNHEY, CDR2 SMNVEV (reference sequence). The CDR3 reads CASTRVTIPSPLHF. The CDR3 coding sequence is TGTGCCAGCACCAGGGTAACGATACCCTCACCCCTCCACTTT.

This clonotype was counted a few times. The chain's CDR3 is CASSLISGGAGNEQFF. CDR3 sequence (DNA): TGTGCCAGCAGCTTAATTAGCGGGGGGGCAGGCAATGAGCAGTTCTTC. This chain uses TRBV7-3 with TRBJ2-1; TRBD2 matches 11 bases. The CDR3 spans 16 residues. The germline V gene encodes CDR1 SGHTA and CDR2 FQGTGA. V lost 1 base to trimming and J lost 6 bases; unmatched junction nucleotides: 5.

This chain uses TRBV24-1 with TRBJ1-2; D ambiguous. V gave up 5 bases and J gave up 4 bases, with 13 bases separating them. The CDR3 contains 14 residues. CDR1 is KGHDR and CDR2 is SFDVKD in the germline V gene. The CDR3 region is CATSAASESYGYTF. For the CDR3, the DNA is TGTGCCACCAGTGCGGCCAGTGAAAGCTATGGCTACACCTTC.

The chain is built from TRBV6-2 or TRBV6-3 and TRBJ2-1; 10 bases align to TRBD1. Germline CDR1 MNHEY, CDR2 SVGEGT. The CDR3 runs 14 residues. Trimming took 8 bases from V and 4 from J; bases not matched to a gene: 5. The CDR3 coding sequence is TGTGCCAGCCTGGGACAGGGGTCTTACAATGAGCAGTTCTTC. Protein sequence: CASLGQGSYNEQFF.

This clonotype has just a few counts. The V call is TRBV21-1, the J call TRBJ2-7; the listed D gene, TRBD2, was not tested against the DNA. TRBV21-1 is a pseudogene. This CDR3 has 18 residues. For the CDR3, the DNA is TGTGCCAGCAGCATTGGGCCTAGCGGGGCAATTAGCTCCTACGAGCAGTACTTC. Protein sequence: CASSIGPSGAISSYEQYF.

This chain links TRBV11-2 with TRBJ2-1; no clear D. Germline lookup yields CDR1 SGHAT and CDR2 FQNNGV. V lost 5 bases and J lost 6, with 17 bases in between. This CDR3 has 15 amino acids. The CDR3 bases are TGTGCCAGCAGCCGCCTACGTCTAGGAAGCAATGAGCAGTTCTTC. Encoded protein: CASSRLRLGSNEQFF.

This clonotype was seen a single time. The chain joins TRBV29-1 to TRBJ2-5, with 7 positions matching TRBD1. J lost 3 bases, V lost 7 bases, and 5 bases had no gene match. The CDR3 sequence is 12 residues long. In germline, CDR1 is SQVTM, CDR2 ANQGSEA. CDR3 region: CSGYGTEETQYF. CDR3 sequence (DNA): TGCAGCGGGTACGGGACAGAAGAGACCCAGTACTTC.

The chain couples TRBV7-9 to TRBJ2-1; the match to TRBD1 covers 9 bases. The junction had 3 bases not matched to a gene; V was cut back by 5 bases and J by 7 bases. Germline V gives CDR1 SEHNR, CDR2 FQNEAQ (reference sequence). The CDR3 has 13 residues. CDR3 in DNA: TGTGCCAGCAGCGCCGGACAGGGGAATGAGCAGTTCTTC. Protein: CASSAGQGNEQFF.

V gene TRBV5-1 combines with J gene TRBJ2-1; no clear D gene. The V gene's germline CDR1 is SGHRS and CDR2 YFSETQ. The CDR3 consists of 15 residues. V was shortened by 4 bases and J by 2 bases, with 13 bases between the two germline ends. CDR3 sequence: CASSPSTQPYNEQFF. CDR3 nucleotides: TGCGCCAGCAGCCCCTCGACTCAACCCTACAATGAGCAGTTCTTC.

This clonotype was seen only a few times. CDR3 nucleotide sequence: TGCGCCAGCAGCCAAGATAGACTACAGTCCTACAATGAGCAGTTCTTC. It encodes CASSQDRLQSYNEQFF. The chain carries TRBV4-3 and TRBJ2-1; the D gene is possibly TRBD2 (5 bases). The CDR3 has 16 amino acids. Germline V gene lookup returns CDR1 LGHNA and CDR2 YSLEER. The V gene lost 0 bases and the J gene lost 1 base, with 10 bases spanning the gap.

This sequence joins TRBV6-4 and TRBJ2-1; no definite D call. Deletions cut 0 bases from V and 4 bases from J, with 4 bases between. The CDR3 extends over 13 amino acids. Germline assignment: CDR1 MRHNA and CDR2 SNTAGT. CDR3 in amino acids: CASSDSIYNEQFF. As DNA, the CDR3 is TGTGCCAGCAGTGACTCGATTTACAATGAGCAGTTCTTC.

The count of this clonotype is one. The chain recombines TRBV7-3 with TRBJ1-1, with 9 bases aligning to TRBD1. The CDR3 sequence is 14 residues long. J was trimmed by 5 bases and V by 5 bases; bases with no gene match: 6. CDR1 is SGHTA and CDR2 is FQGTGA in the germline V gene. DNA of the CDR3: TGTGCCAGCAGCGTCACAGGGGGCGAAACTGAAGCTTTCTTT. This translates into CASSVTGGETEAFF.

This chain links TRBV11-2 with TRBJ1-2; D uncertain. Germline V gene data show CDR1 as SGHAT and CDR2 as FQNNGV. This CDR3 is 14 amino acids long. V was clipped by 7 bases and J by 0 bases, with 12 bases between them. The CDR3 protein is CASKRTVANYGYTF. CDR3 nucleotide sequence: TGTGCCAGCAAACGAACGGTCGCTAACTATGGCTACACCTTC.

V gene TRBV18 combines with J gene TRBJ1-4, with D tentatively TRBD1 (5 bases). The CDR3 loop spans 13 amino acids. V lost 2 bases to trimming and J lost 9 bases, with 10 bases between them. Germline V gene data show CDR1 as KGHSH and CDR2 as LQKENI. CDR3 sequence: CASSPLGQKKLFF. Written as DNA, the CDR3 is TGTGCCAGCTCACCATTGGGGCAGAAAAAACTGTTTTTT.

This clonotype came up a few times. The rearrangement links TRBV4-3 to TRBJ2-5; D might be TRBD2 (5 bases). V was shortened by 0 bases and J by 3 bases, with 8 bases between the two germline ends. The CDR3 totals 14 residues. Germline loops: CDR1 LGHNA, CDR2 YSLEER. CDR3 in amino acids: CASSQDQREETQYF. For the CDR3, the DNA is TGCGCCAGCAGCCAAGATCAGAGGGAAGAGACCCAGTACTTC.

The chain has TRBV14 and TRBJ1-1; no clear D. CDR3 length equals 15 residues. Germline values: CDR1 SGHDN, CDR2 FVKESK. Trimming removed 5 bases from V and 7 bases from J, with 20 bases in between. Here the CDR3 reads CASSWPTSWAYEAFF. The DNA of the CDR3 is TGTGCCAGCAGCTGGCCGACGTCCTGGGCCTATGAAGCTTTCTTT.

The J gene is TRBJ2-3, the V gene TRBV12-3 or TRBV12-4; TRBD1 agrees at 10 bases. The CDR3 runs 18 residues. Trimming took 5 bases from V and 0 from J; bases not matched to a gene: 11. As DNA, the CDR3 is TGTGCCAGCAGTCCCCGGGACAGGGGTCAAGCTAGCACAGATACGCAGTATTTT. This gives the protein CASSPRDRGQASTDTQYF.

Points on this clonotype: A much larger clone differs by one base, so this may be a read error. The V gene is TRBV9, the J gene TRBJ2-5; 9 bases line up with TRBD2. With 4 bases clipped from V and 5 bases from J, the junction kept 9 bases outside the gene matches. Per germline, CDR1 SGDLS and CDR2 YYNGEE. CDR3 length: 15 amino acids. The CDR3 DNA sequence: TGTGCCAGCAGCCTCGGCGGGAGGGCCTCGGAGACCCAGTACTTC. This codes for CASSLGGRASETQYF.

This clonotype was counted only a few times. The chain joins TRBV29-1 to TRBJ2-2; 11 nucleotides line up with TRBD2. The CDR3 runs to 13 residues. The V and J ends lost 7 bases and 4 bases, in that order; junction bases with no gene match: 2. Germline V CDR1 and CDR2: SQVTM, ANQGSEA. The CDR3 nucleotides read TGCAGCGGCGGGACTAGCGGCACCGGGGAGCTGTTTTTT. This codes for CSGGTSGTGELFF.

J is TRBJ2-1 and V is TRBV29-1; D is unresolved. Judging by the DNA end, TRBJ2-7 fits better; the J call may be wrong. The CDR3 is made up of 13 amino acids. CDR1 is SQVTM and CDR2 is ANQGSEA in the germline V gene. The DNA for the CDR3 is TGCAGACCAAAGTACCAGGTGTACAATGAGCAGTACTTC. As protein: CRPKYQVYNEQYF.

This clonotype was observed a handful of times. The chain couples TRBV10-3 to TRBJ2-1; no firm D call. Per germline, CDR1 ENHRY and CDR2 SYGVKD. Trimming pared 10 bases from V and 0 bases from J, leaving 10 bases between. This CDR3 contains 13 residues. The CDR3 DNA follows: TGTGCCACCCGACTTGTCTCCTACAATGAGCAGTTCTTC. Its protein is CATRLVSYNEQFF.

This clonotype was counted between two and nine times. This sequence joins TRBV25-1 and TRBJ1-2; tentative D call: TRBD1 (5 bases). The CDR3 is 15 amino acids. Trimming removed 2 bases at V and 3 bases at J, with 13 bases between. The V gene's germline CDR1 is MGHDK and CDR2 SYGVNS. The CDR3 is CASSEGTSEHYGYTF. CDR3 DNA sequence: TGTGCCAGCAGTGAAGGGACCTCGGAACACTATGGCTACACCTTC.

The genes are TRBV19 and TRBJ2-7; 8 positions agree with TRBD1. The J call may be incorrect, as the DNA end agrees better with TRBJ2-5. The germline V gene has CDR1 LNHDA and CDR2 SQIVND (reference sequence). CDR3 size: 14 residues. As DNA, the CDR3 is TGTGCCAGTAGTATCAACAGGGGGTATGAGACCCAGTACTTC. Protein sequence: CASSINRGYETQYF.